This TCR beta chain was captured in a study of blood T cell repertoires in COVID-19. Overall study: Acute and convalescent COVID-19 samples came from the United States, Italy and Spain.

The V end lost 5 bases, the J end lost 4 bases, and 9 bases lay between the germline ends. This CDR3 has 12 residues. The assay was immunoSEQ multiplex PCR, and TCRdb's table has in-frame clones only and misses some. In the table there are 150,000 to 200,000 clones, approximately 87% of which are singletons. V and J are TRBV12-3 or TRBV12-4 and TRBJ2-7; D gene ambiguous. The specimen was peripheral blood. This TCR was recovered from a woman in her sixties with COVID-19, enrolled during active disease. In nucleotides, the CDR3 is TGTGCCAGCAGTCCTACAGTTTACGAGCAGTACTTC. Its protein product is CASSPTVYEQYF.